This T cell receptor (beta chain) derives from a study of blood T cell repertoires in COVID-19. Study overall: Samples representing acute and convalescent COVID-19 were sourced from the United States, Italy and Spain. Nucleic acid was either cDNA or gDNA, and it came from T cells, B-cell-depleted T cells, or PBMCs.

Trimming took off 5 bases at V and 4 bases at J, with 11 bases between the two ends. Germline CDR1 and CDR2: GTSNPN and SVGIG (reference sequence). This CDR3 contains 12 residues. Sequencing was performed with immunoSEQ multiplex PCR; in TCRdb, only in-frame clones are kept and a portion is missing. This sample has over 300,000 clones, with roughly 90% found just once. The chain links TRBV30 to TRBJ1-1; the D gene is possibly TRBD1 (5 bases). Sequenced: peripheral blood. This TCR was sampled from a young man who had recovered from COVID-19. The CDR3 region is CAWDRDGTEAFF. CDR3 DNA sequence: TGTGCCTGGGACAGAGACGGCACTGAAGCTTTCTTT.